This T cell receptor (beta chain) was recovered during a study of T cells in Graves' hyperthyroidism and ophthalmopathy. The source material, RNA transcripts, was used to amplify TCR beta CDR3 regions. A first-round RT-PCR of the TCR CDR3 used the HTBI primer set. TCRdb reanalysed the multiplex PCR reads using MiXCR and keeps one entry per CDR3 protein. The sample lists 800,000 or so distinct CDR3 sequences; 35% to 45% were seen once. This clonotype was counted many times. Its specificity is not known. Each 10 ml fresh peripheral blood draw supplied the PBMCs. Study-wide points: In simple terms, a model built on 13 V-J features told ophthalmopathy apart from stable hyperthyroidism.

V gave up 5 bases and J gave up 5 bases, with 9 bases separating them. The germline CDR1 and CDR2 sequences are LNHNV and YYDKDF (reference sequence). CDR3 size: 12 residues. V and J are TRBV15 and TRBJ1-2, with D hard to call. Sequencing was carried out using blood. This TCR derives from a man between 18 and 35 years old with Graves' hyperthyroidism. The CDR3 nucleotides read TGTGCCACCAGCCCCGGGTTATATGGCTACACCTTC. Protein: CATSPGLYGYTF. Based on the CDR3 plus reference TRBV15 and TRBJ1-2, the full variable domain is DAMVIQNPRYQVTQFGKPVTLSCSQTLNHNVMYWYQQKSSQAPKLLFHYYDKDFNNEADTPDNFQSRRPNTSFCFLDIRSPGLGDTAMYLCATSPGLYGYTFGSGTRLTVV.